Presented here are 25 T cell receptor beta chains from one specimen sequenced in a study of post-analysis software for immune sequencing data. Their target antigens are unknown. General study findings and limits: There were four or five TRBV segments more frequent in patients than controls, and TRBV5-6, TRBV5-1 and TRBV20-1 were among them.

TCR beta cDNA libraries had unique molecular identifiers. TCRdb re-called the PCR reads with MiXCR, one entry per CDR3 protein. The sample has around 700,000 distinct CDR3 sequences, 55% to 60% seen once. The specimen sequenced was blood. These receptors were obtained from a girl aged 2-10 years with multiple sclerosis.

The chain uses TRBV25-1 and TRBJ2-5; D is ambiguous. The CDR3 extends over 14 amino acids. The V gene's germline CDR1 is MGHDK and CDR2 SYGVNS. The germline V and J ends were trimmed by 1 base and 4 bases, with 10 bases remaining between them. For the CDR3, the DNA is TGTGCCAGCAGTGAATCAGGCCCCGTAGAGACCCAGTACTTC. Its protein product is CASSESGPVETQYF.

The chain is built from TRBV3-1 and TRBJ1-4; a weak D match, TRBD1 (5 bases). The germline V and J ends were trimmed by 0 bases and 7 bases, with 15 bases remaining between them. In germline, CDR1 is LGHDT, CDR2 YNNKEL (reference sequence). The CDR3 runs to 16 residues. The CDR3 here is CASSQDIGQGGEKLFF. The CDR3 region has the DNA TGTGCCAGCAGCCAAGATATCGGCCAGGGAGGTGAAAAACTGTTTTTT.

V is TRBV4-1 and J is TRBJ2-6; possibly TRBD1 for D (5 bases). Trimming took off 1 base at V and 1 base at J, with 8 bases between the two ends. The CDR3 spans 16 residues. Germline assignment: CDR1 MGHRA and CDR2 YSYEKL. This CDR3 reads CASSQVRASGANVLTF. The CDR3, as DNA: TGCGCCAGCAGCCAAGTCAGGGCATCTGGGGCCAACGTCCTGACTTTC.

The rearrangement uses TRBV6-5 and TRBJ2-2, with no clear D. Per the germline V gene, CDR1 is MNHEY and CDR2 is SVGAGI. Trimming removed 5 bases at V and 1 base at J, with 23 bases between. The CDR3 covers 19 residues. The CDR3 here is CASSPLESGVYLNTGELFF. The CDR3, as DNA: TGTGCCAGCAGTCCCCTCGAGTCTGGGGTATATCTGAACACCGGGGAGCTGTTTTTT.

V and J are TRBV25-1 and TRBJ2-1; D tentatively reads TRBD1 or TRBD2 (5 bases each). Germline V CDR1 and CDR2: MGHDK, SYGVNS. The CDR3 runs 19 residues. With 4 bases removed from V and 0 bases from J, the gap between germline ends came to 22 bases. This CDR3 is CASSGSGTSNSNSYNEQFF. The CDR3 DNA reads as TGTGCCAGCAGTGGTTCCGGGACGTCCAATAGCAACTCCTACAATGAGCAGTTCTTC. Full variable domain (rest looked up from reference TRBV25-1 and TRBJ2-1): EADIYQTPRYLVIGTGKKITLECSQTMGHDKMYWYQQDPGMELHLIHYSYGVNSTEKGDLSSESTVSRIRTEHFPLTLESARPSHTSQYLCASSGSGTSNSNSYNEQFFGPGTRLTVL.

The genes are TRBV10-3 and TRBJ1-5; D is unresolved. Germline CDR1 reads ENHRY; CDR2 reads SYGVKD. The CDR3 is 15 amino acids. Trimming took 6 bases from V and 1 from J, leaving 13 bases between them. Written as DNA, the CDR3 is TGTGCCATCAGCAAAGGATCCTTAAGCAATCAGCCCCAGCATTTT. It codes for CAISKGSLSNQPQHF.

The J gene is TRBJ2-4, the V gene TRBV5-8; D is perhaps TRBD1 (6 bases). The tail of the sequence fits TRBJ2-7 better, so the J call may be wrong. Germline V gene sequence: CDR1 SGHTS, CDR2 YDEGEE. CDR3 length: 13 amino acids. The CDR3 here is CASNRQVPYEQYF. In DNA, the CDR3 is TGTGCCAGCAATAGACAGGTCCCCTACGAGCAGTACTTC.

CDR3 protein: CASSHGTAFEAFF. CDR3 nucleotides: TGCGCCAGCAGCCACGGGACAGCCTTTGAAGCTTTCTTT. The rearrangement uses TRBV5-1 and TRBJ1-1; TRBD1 matches 7 bases. J was trimmed by 7 bases and V by 4 bases; bases with no gene match: 7. The CDR3 spans 13 residues. From germline, CDR1 is SGHRS and CDR2 YFSETQ. Combining the CDR3 with reference TRBV5-1 and TRBJ1-1 gives the whole variable domain KAGVTQTPRYLIKTRGQQVTLSCSPISGHRSVSWYQQTPGQGLQFLFEYFSETQRNKGNFPGRFSGRQFSNSRSEMNVSTLELGDSALYLCASSHGTAFEAFFGQGTRLTVV.

The chain links TRBV6-1 to TRBJ1-5, with 8 bases aligning to TRBD1. This CDR3 is 15 amino acids long. V gave up 5 bases and J gave up 3 bases; unmatched junction bases: 6. Germline V gene data show CDR1 as MNHNS and CDR2 as SASEGT. Here the CDR3 reads CASSPDRVFNQPQHF. The CDR3, as DNA: TGTGCCAGCAGTCCGGACAGGGTGTTCAATCAGCCCCAGCATTTT.

This clonotype has a single count. The chain is built from TRBV29-1 and TRBJ2-1, with 13 bases lining up with TRBD2. V shed 8 bases, J shed 8 bases, and the junction held 12 bases outside the gene matches. This CDR3 contains 15 residues. Germline V CDR1 and CDR2: SQVTM, ANQGSEA. CDR3 coding DNA: TGCAGCATTCGTCGGACTAGCGGGAGTATAGATGAGCAGTTCTTC. The encoded protein is CSIRRTSGSIDEQFF.

The rearrangement joins TRBV10-2 to TRBJ2-2; D is perhaps TRBD1 (6 bases). CDR3 length: 13 amino acids. Germline values: CDR1 WSHSY, CDR2 SAAADI. Trimming stripped 5 bases from V and 5 bases from J, with 9 bases between. The CDR3 DNA reads as TGCGCCAGCAGTATAGGGGGAACCGGGGAGCTGTTTTTT. Its translation is CASSIGGTGELFF.

This clonotype was seen a handful of times. The chain combines TRBV12-3 or TRBV12-4 with TRBJ1-1; no reliable D call. CDR3 length equals 12 residues. Trimming removed 4 bases at V and 1 base at J, with 4 bases between. The CDR3: CASSSSNTEAFF. The CDR3 DNA reads as TGTGCCAGCAGTTCATCGAACACTGAAGCTTTCTTT.

The chain uses TRBV5-1 and TRBJ2-1; no clear D gene. Trimming shortened V by 3 bases and J by 9 bases, and 22 bases separated the two germline ends. The germline gives CDR1 SGHRS, CDR2 YFSETQ. The CDR3 is made up of 16 amino acids. This CDR3 reads CASSSQEASRVSEQFF. CDR3 nucleotides: TGCGCCAGCAGCTCTCAAGAGGCTAGTCGAGTGTCTGAGCAGTTCTTC. Looking up the rest from reference TRBV5-1 and TRBJ2-1 gives the full variable domain: KAGVTQTPRYLIKTRGQQVTLSCSPISGHRSVSWYQQTPGQGLQFLFEYFSETQRNKGNFPGRFSGRQFSNSRSEMNVSTLELGDSALYLCASSSQEASRVSEQFFGPGTRLTVL.

This chain uses TRBV21-1 with TRBJ2-5; the table's D call TRBD2 went unverified against the DNA. TRBV21-1 is designated a pseudogene. The CDR3 spans 18 residues. The CDR3 DNA follows: TGTGCCAGCAGCAAAGGAGAGGTCCGGGGGGCCTACGAAGAGACCCAGTACTTC. It yields the protein CASSKGEVRGAYEETQYF.

V gene TRBV10-3 combines with J gene TRBJ2-5, with TRBD1 matching over 7 bases. The CDR3 has 12 amino acids. J was trimmed by 4 bases and V by 6 bases; bases with no gene match: 2. Germline V gene sequence: CDR1 ENHRY, CDR2 SYGVKD. DNA for the CDR3: TGTGCCATCAGAGGGACAGCAGAGACCCAGTACTTC. Translation: CAIRGTAETQYF.

The rearrangement joins TRBV30 to TRBJ2-7; 7 bases match TRBD1. The DNA end lines up better with TRBJ2-5; the J call may be wrong. The CDR3 loop spans 13 amino acids. Germline V lookup: CDR1 GTSNPN, CDR2 SVGIG (reference sequence). The CDR3 DNA sequence: TGTGCCTGGAGCAAGGGACAGAGGGAGACCCAGTACTTC. Encoded protein: CAWSKGQRETQYF.

The rearrangement joins TRBV4-2 to TRBJ2-4; D is ambiguous. The CDR3 has 18 amino acids. V lost 0 bases and J 5 bases, leaving 20 bases between the germline ends. Germline values: CDR1 LGHNA, CDR2 YNFKEQ. The CDR3: CASSQDLQQGHRENIQYF. The CDR3 nucleotides read TGTGCCAGCAGCCAAGATCTTCAGCAAGGCCATCGGGAAAACATTCAGTACTTC.

The chain recombines TRBV5-1 with TRBJ1-3; D is unclear. Germline-derived CDR1 and CDR2 are SGHRS and YFSETQ. Trimming cost V 6 bases and J 4 bases, with 17 bases left between them. The CDR3 spans 15 residues. The CDR3 DNA is TGCGCCAGCACCGAGTCGGACCCGCTAGGAAACACCATATATTTT. Translation: CASTESDPLGNTIYF.

The rearrangement joins TRBV6-2 or TRBV6-3 to TRBJ2-7, with a possible D match to TRBD2 (6 bases). In germline, CDR1 is MNHEY, CDR2 SVGEGT. CDR3 length: 13 amino acids. V was shortened by 2 bases and J by 4 bases, with 9 bases between the two germline ends. This CDR3 is CASSYVSGYEQYF. The CDR3 DNA reads as TGTGCCAGCAGTTACGTTAGCGGTTACGAGCAGTACTTC.

This clonotype showed up just a few times. This chain uses TRBV20-1 with TRBJ2-1; D perhaps matches TRBD2 (5 bases). The CDR3 has 15 residues. Trimming shortened V by 8 bases and J by 3 bases, and 20 bases separated the two germline ends. Germline CDR1 is DFQATT and CDR2 is SNEGSKA (reference sequence). CDR3 nucleotides: TGCAGTACCTTGCTCGGGGAGAAGGGCTACAATGAGCAGTTCTTC. Translation: CSTLLGEKGYNEQFF.

The chain recombines TRBV12-3 or TRBV12-4 with TRBJ2-6, with TRBD2 matching over 9 bases. The CDR3 consists of 21 residues. V lost 5 bases and J lost 2; bases outside the gene matches: 19. The CDR3: CASSPITGTGTSQTGANVLTF. The CDR3 DNA is TGTGCCAGCAGTCCTATCACAGGGACTGGGACTAGCCAAACTGGGGCCAACGTCCTGACTTTC.

In its sample, this clonotype was seen a few times. The chain has TRBV29-1 and TRBJ2-1; TRBD1 aligns across 7 bases. J was trimmed by 7 bases and V by 6 bases; bases with no gene match: 6. Germline CDR1 is SQVTM and CDR2 is ANQGSEA. This CDR3 contains 12 residues. The CDR3 region is CSVGDSSNEQFF. Here the CDR3 DNA reads TGCAGCGTGGGGGACAGTTCTAATGAGCAGTTCTTC.

This chain joins TRBV10-3 and TRBJ2-3; D gene ambiguous. Germline V CDR1 and CDR2: ENHRY, SYGVKD. The germline V and J ends were trimmed by 3 bases and 0 bases, with 10 bases remaining between them. There are 15 residues in the CDR3. CDR3 bases: TGTGCCATCAGTGATTTCGGTGCTAGCACAGATACGCAGTATTTT. It codes for CAISDFGASTDTQYF.

This clonotype appeared a few times. The chain joins TRBV20-1 to TRBJ2-1; the match to TRBD2 covers 7 bases. This CDR3 has 14 amino acids. Unmatched junction bases numbered 13, after V lost 5 bases and J lost 9 bases. Germline V gives CDR1 DFQATT, CDR2 SNEGSKA (reference sequence). The CDR3 reads CSAPRGVPKAEQFF. Written as DNA, the CDR3 is TGCAGTGCTCCCCGGGGGGTGCCGAAGGCTGAGCAGTTCTTC.

The chain carries TRBV12-3 or TRBV12-4 and TRBJ1-1, with D unresolved. The CDR3 has 13 residues. Trimming pared 1 base from V and 6 bases from J, leaving 9 bases between. The CDR3 loop reads CASSLDIPPEAFF. The CDR3 DNA is TGTGCCAGCAGTTTAGATATACCTCCTGAAGCTTTCTTT.